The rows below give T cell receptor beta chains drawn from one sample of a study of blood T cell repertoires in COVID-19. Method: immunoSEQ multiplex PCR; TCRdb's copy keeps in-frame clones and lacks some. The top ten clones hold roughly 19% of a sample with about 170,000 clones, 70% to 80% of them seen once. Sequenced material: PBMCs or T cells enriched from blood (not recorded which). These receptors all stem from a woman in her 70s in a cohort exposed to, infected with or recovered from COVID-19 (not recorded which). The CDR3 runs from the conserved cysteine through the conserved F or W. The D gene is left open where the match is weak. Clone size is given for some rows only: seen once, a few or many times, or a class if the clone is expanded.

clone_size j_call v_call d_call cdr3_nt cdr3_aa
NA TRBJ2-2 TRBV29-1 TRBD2 TGCAGCGTTGAATGCACCCCCCGTGAAGGCGGGAGGATCCCCACCGGGGAGCTGTTTTTT CSVECTPREGGRIPTGELFF
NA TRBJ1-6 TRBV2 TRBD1 TGTGCCAGCAATCTCCCGCAGGGGGATAATTCACCCCTCCACTTT CASNLPQGDNSPLHF
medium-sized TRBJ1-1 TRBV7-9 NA TGTGCCAGCAGCTTAGGTCAGGGTTCCACTGAAGCTTTCTTT CASSLGQGSTEAFF
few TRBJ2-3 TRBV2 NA TGTGCCAGCAGTGAATCGGCTAGAAGCACAGATACGCAGTATTTT CASSESARSTDTQYF
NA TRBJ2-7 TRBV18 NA TGTGCCAGCTCACCGGGACTCAAAACCCCCTACGAGCAGTACTTC CASSPGLKTPYEQYF
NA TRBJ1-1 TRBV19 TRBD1 TGTGCCAGTAGTATTCGACAGGGGTCTGAAGCTTTCTTT CASSIRQGSEAFF
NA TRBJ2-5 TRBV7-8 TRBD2 TGTGCCAGCAGCCCCCGCGGACTAGCGGGAGCAGAGACCCAGTACTTC CASSPRGLAGAETQYF
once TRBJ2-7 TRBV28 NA TGTGCCAGCAGTTCGCCCAATAAACTCCCAACTGAGCTCTACGAGCAGTACTTC CASSSPNKLPTELYEQYF
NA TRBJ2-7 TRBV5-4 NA TGTGCCAGCAGCTTGGCCCCGGACAGCGCCTACGAGCAGTACTTC CASSLAPDSAYEQYF
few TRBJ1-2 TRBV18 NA TGTGCCAGCTCCCAGCGGCAGAACTATGGCTACACCTTC CASSQRQNYGYTF
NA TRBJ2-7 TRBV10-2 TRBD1 TGCGCCAGCAAGGGACAGGGGCCGGACGAGCAGTACTTC CASKGQGPDEQYF
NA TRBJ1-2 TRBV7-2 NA TGTGCCAGCAGTCCCGGGGTAGCTGGCTACACCTTC CASSPGVAGYTF
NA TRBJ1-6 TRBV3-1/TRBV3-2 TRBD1 TGTGCCAGCAGCCAAGGGTTACAGGGGATCGCCTATAATTCACCCCTCCACTTT CASSQGLQGIAYNSPLHF
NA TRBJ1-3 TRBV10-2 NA TGCGCCAGCAGTGAGCCCGGGGCTGGAAACACCATATATTTT CASSEPGAGNTIYF
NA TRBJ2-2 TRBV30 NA TGTGCCTGGAGTGAATTGGGCAGGGACACCGGGGAGCTGTTTTTT CAWSELGRDTGELFF
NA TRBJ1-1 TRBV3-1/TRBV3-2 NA TGTGCCAGCAGCCAAGGAGGTTCCGCTTTCTTT CASSQGGSAFF
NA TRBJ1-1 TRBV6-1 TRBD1 TGTGCCAGCACCACAGGGGCCACTGAAGCTTTCTTT CASTTGATEAFF
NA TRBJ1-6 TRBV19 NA TGTGCCAGTAGTATAGATAGCATCTCCTATAATTCACCCCTCCACTTT CASSIDSISYNSPLHF
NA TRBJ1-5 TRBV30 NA TGTGCCTGGAGTCCCAATCGGGGGAGGCTCGGTCATAGCAATCAGCCCCAGCATTTT CAWSPNRGRLGHSNQPQHF
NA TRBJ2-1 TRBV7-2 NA TGTGCCAGCAGCTTAGCGCGGATAGGCTCCTACAATGAGCAGTTCTTC CASSLARIGSYNEQFF
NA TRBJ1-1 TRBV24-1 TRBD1 TGTGCCACCAGTGCCTCGGGGACAGGGGACCGGAACACTGAAGCTTTCTTT CATSASGTGDRNTEAFF
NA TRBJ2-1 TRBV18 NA TGTGCCAGCTCACCACCGGGCTTATACAATGAGCAGTTCTTC CASSPPGLYNEQFF
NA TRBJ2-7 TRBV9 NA TGTGCCAGCAGCGTAGCAGGGGTGCCCGCCTACGAGCAGTACTTC CASSVAGVPAYEQYF
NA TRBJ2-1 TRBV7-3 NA TGTGCCAGCAGCTTACAGAACTCCTACAATGAGCAGTTCTTC CASSLQNSYNEQFF
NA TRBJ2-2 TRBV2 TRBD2 TGTGCCAGCAATGGTGCGGGGCTAGCGGGGACCGGGGAGCTGTTTTTT CASNGAGLAGTGELFF
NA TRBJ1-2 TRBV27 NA TGTGCCAGCAGTCCCCAGGACAAGAATGGCTACACCTTC CASSPQDKNGYTF
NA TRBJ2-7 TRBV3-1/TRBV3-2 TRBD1 TGTGCCAGCAGCCAACAGGGGGCGCACGGAGTAGTTAAGTACTTC CASSQQGAHGVVKYF
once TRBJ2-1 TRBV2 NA TGTGCCAGCAGTGATGGCGGAACCTCCTACAATGAGCAGTTCTTC CASSDGGTSYNEQFF
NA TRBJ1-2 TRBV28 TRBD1 TGTGCCAGCAGTTATGGACAGGGGGCTAACTATGGCTACACCTTC CASSYGQGANYGYTF
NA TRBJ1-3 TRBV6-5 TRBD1 TGTGCCAGCAGTTACAGCGGGACAGGGGTTAGAAACACCATATATTTT CASSYSGTGVRNTIYF
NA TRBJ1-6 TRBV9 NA TGTGCCAGCAGCCGGGAATTAAATTCACCCCTCCACTTT CASSRELNSPLHF
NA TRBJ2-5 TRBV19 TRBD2 TGTGCCAGTAGTATAGGCGGGGGTTGGGAGACCCAGTACTTC CASSIGGGWETQYF
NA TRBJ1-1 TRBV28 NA TGTGCCAGCAGTTTCGGGGGTGCGACCAACACTGAAGCTTTCTTT CASSFGGATNTEAFF
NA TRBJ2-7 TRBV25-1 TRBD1 TGTGCCAGCAGTGGATACGAGGGGACAGGGGCCTACGAGCAGTACTTC CASSGYEGTGAYEQYF
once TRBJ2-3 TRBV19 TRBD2 TGTGCCAGTAGTATAATGGCGGCGGGAGGCGGAGATACGCAGTATTTT CASSIMAAGGGDTQYF
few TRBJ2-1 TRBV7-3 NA TGTGCCAGCAGCCAGGGGGCTAGCGGTTACAATGAGCAGTTCTTC CASSQGASGYNEQFF
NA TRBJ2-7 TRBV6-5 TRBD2 TGTGCCAGCAATCCGACTAGCGGGAGATACGAGCAGTACTTC CASNPTSGRYEQYF
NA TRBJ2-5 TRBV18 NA TGTGCCAGCTCACCACTCCCCAGGGGTGAGACCCAGTACTTC CASSPLPRGETQYF
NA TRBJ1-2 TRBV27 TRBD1 TGTGCCAGCGGAGAACAGGGGGCGCAAGGCTACACCTTC CASGEQGAQGYTF
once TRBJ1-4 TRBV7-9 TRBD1 TGTGCCAGCAGCCTCAGGGGGGCTGCTAATGAAAAACTGTTTTTT CASSLRGAANEKLFF
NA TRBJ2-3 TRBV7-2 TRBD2 TGTGCCAGCACCGACGGGACTAGAGACACAGATACGCAGTATTTT CASTDGTRDTDTQYF
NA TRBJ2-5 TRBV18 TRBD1 TGTGCCAGCTCACCAATCGGTACAGGGGAAGAGACCCAGTACTTC CASSPIGTGEETQYF
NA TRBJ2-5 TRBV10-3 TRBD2 TGTGCCATCAGTGAGCAAGCGGGAGTTGGAAAGACCCAGTACTTC CAISEQAGVGKTQYF
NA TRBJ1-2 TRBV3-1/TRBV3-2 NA TGTGCCAGCAGCCAAGGACAGAACACCTATGGCTACACCTTC CASSQGQNTYGYTF
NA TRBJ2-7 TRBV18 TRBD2 TGTGCCAGCTCCGCGGGGGTGACTACCTACGAGCAGTACTTC CASSAGVTTYEQYF
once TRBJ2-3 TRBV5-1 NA TGCGCCAGCAGGGGAACAGGGATTCAAAGCACAGATACGCAGTATTTT CASRGTGIQSTDTQYF
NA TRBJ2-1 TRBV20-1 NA TGCAGTGCTGGCACGAGGGAGCAGTTCTTC CSAGTREQFF